The 6 T cell receptor beta chains below all came from one sample that was sequenced in a study of beta chain features in type 1 diabetes. The whole isolated RNA underwent reverse transcription, so sequencing captured expressed TCRB transcripts. Sequencing was performed with immunoSEQ multiplex PCR; in TCRdb, only in-frame clones are kept and a portion is missing. This table holds 150,000 or so clones, 9% to 9.5% found once. Sequencing used central memory CD4+ T cells from blood. The receptors were sampled from a man aged 18 to 30 in good health.

This clone was observed a handful of times. This chain links TRBV13 with TRBJ2-5, with 9 nucleotides matching TRBD2. Per germline, CDR1 PRHDT and CDR2 FYEKMQ (reference sequence). The J segment lost 6 bases and the V segment lost 3 bases, leaving 8 bases of the junction unmatched. The length of the CDR3 is 15 residues. CDR3 nucleotides: TGTGCCAGCAGCTTTAGGCGGGGGGGCATGCAGACCCAGTACTTC. Residues: CASSFRRGGMQTQYF. The whole variable domain, filled in from reference TRBV13 and TRBJ2-5, reads AAGVIQSPRHLIKEKRETATLKCYPIPRHDTVYWYQQGPGQDPQFLISFYEKMQSDKGSIPDRFSAQQFSDYHSELNMSSLELGDSALYFCASSFRRGGMQTQYFGPGTRLLVL.

The rearrangement uses TRBV2 and TRBJ1-2; 10 nucleotides line up with TRBD1. The CDR3 has 14 amino acids. In germline, CDR1 is SNHLY, CDR2 FYNNEI. With 7 bases clipped from V and 2 bases from J, the junction kept 4 bases outside the gene matches. The CDR3 DNA sequence: TGTGCCAGCACCCGACAGGGGGCGAACTATGGCTACACCTTC. Its translation: CASTRQGANYGYTF.

The J gene is TRBJ1-6, the V gene TRBV13; tentative D call: TRBD1 (5 bases). V lost 5 bases and J lost 19, with 21 bases in between. CDR3 size: 13 residues. CDR1 and CDR2 from the germline V gene are PRHDT and FYEKMQ (reference sequence). CDR3 coding DNA: TGTGCCAGCAGCAATGGGGCCGGTACCCAAGGACACTTT. Protein product: CASSNGAGTQGHF.

The sample holds a few counts of this clone. This sequence joins TRBV7-6 and TRBJ2-7; D ambiguous. Trimming left V 7 bases short and J 0 bases short, with 13 bases between. Germline V lookup: CDR1 SGHVS, CDR2 FNYEAQ. The CDR3 spans 14 residues. CDR3 sequence reads: CASTYLQSSYEQYF. In nucleotides, the CDR3 is TGTGCCAGCACCTACTTACAGAGCTCCTACGAGCAGTACTTC.

This rearrangement joins TRBV5-8 to TRBJ1-3; D is perhaps TRBD1 (6 bases). V was trimmed by 4 bases and J by 2 bases, leaving 13 bases between them. Germline loops: CDR1 SGHTS, CDR2 YDEGEE. The length of the CDR3 is 15 residues. The CDR3 nucleotides are TGTGCCAGCAGCGCAAGGACAGCCGCTGGAAACACCATATATTTT. Residues: CASSARTAAGNTIYF.

CDR3 sequence reads: CASSLATDQPQHF. Here the CDR3 DNA reads TGCGCCAGCAGCTTGGCGACAGATCAGCCCCAGCATTTT. This chain links TRBV5-1 with TRBJ1-5; weak D call: TRBD1 (5 bases). V lost 0 bases to trimming and J lost 5 bases, with 6 bases between them. The length of the CDR3 is 13 residues. CDR1 is SGHRS and CDR2 is YFSETQ in the germline V gene.